These T cell receptor beta chains were read from a single sample in a study of somatic mutations in cytotoxic T cells in rheumatoid arthritis. TCRdb keeps only in-frame clones here, not all; method: immunoSEQ multiplex PCR. Among around 12,000 clones listed, 65% to 80% were seen once. The specimen sequenced was CD8+ T cells sorted from blood. These receptors were collected from an adult with rheumatoid arthritis. The conserved cysteine and the conserved F or W are not part of the CDR3 here. Size values are once, few and many counts, or a class for expanded clones, and some rows have none.

cdr3_length	clone_size	v_call	j_call	cdr3_aa
13	NA	TRBV6-1	TRBJ2-3	ASSTGGTGADTQY
14	NA	TRBV7-3	TRBJ2-1	ASSLSPAGVYNEQF
10	few	TRBV2	TRBJ1-1	ASSDLGTEAF
10	NA	TRBV6-5	TRBJ1-6	ASSPGDSPLH
13	NA	TRBV27	TRBJ2-7	ASSWSGRAGYEQY
13	NA	TRBV9	TRBJ2-3	ASSVGGAGGDTQY
11	once	TRBV7-9	TRBJ2-1	ASSLNRDNEQF
15	NA	TRBV11-2	TRBJ2-7	ASSLDGVVMSSYEQY
11	NA	TRBV6-4	TRBJ1-1	ASSDSDSTEAF
10	NA	TRBV6-6	NA	ASSQDYYEQY
12	few	TRBV9	TRBJ1-5	ASSVAAGGQPQH
11	few	TRBV6-4	TRBJ2-3	ASSDRGTDTQY
12	NA	TRBV6-6	TRBJ1-5	ASSPSTGFQPQH
11	NA	TRBV13	TRBJ1-2	ASSSQLNAGYT
13	NA	TRBV6-1	TRBJ1-6	ASSESDDTVSPLH
14	NA	TRBV9	TRBJ2-5	ASSAVARGGPETQY
10	NA	TRBV29-1	TRBJ1-2	SARDSAYGYT
12	NA	TRBV7-9	TRBJ1-5	ASSLAGSNQPQH
13	once	TRBV11-2	TRBJ2-1	ASSSSGTSRNEQF
10	few	TRBV2	TRBJ1-1	ASGDRHTEAF
9	few	TRBV15	TRBJ1-5	ATGHNQPQH
13	few	TRBV6-1	TRBJ1-5	ASTPTGQGNQPQH
13	NA	TRBV6-1	TRBJ2-1	ASSESEVSYNEQF
13	NA	TRBV5-1	TRBJ2-5	ASRGTSGDQETQY
11	few	TRBV27	TRBJ2-6	ASSPAGANVLT
12	few	TRBV6-6	TRBJ2-7	ASSYSLAAYEQY
16	NA	TRBV11-2	TRBJ2-1	ASSSRREQQLTYNEQF
13	NA	TRBV14	TRBJ2-7	ASSQGPRGSYEQY
12	NA	TRBV11-2	TRBJ2-7	ASSSWSGDHEQY
13	NA	TRBV5-1	TRBJ1-2	ASSVLDGGSSGYT
12	large	TRBV27	TRBJ2-5	ASSSSTGYETQY
15	NA	TRBV5-1	TRBJ1-2	ASSLRGELPQVSGYT
13	once	TRBV6-5	TRBJ2-1	ASRSTSGGYNEQF
13	once	TRBV4-1	TRBJ2-3	ASSQASGGADTQY
11	NA	TRBV5-6	TRBJ2-2	ASSFQGIGELF
12	NA	TRBV28	TRBJ1-4	ASSLNPSNEKLF
12	once	TRBV5-5	TRBJ1-1	ASSPDTLNTEAF
9	medium-sized	TRBV7-9	TRBJ1-1	ASSLTGEAF
14	NA	TRBV27	TRBJ2-7	ASSRQLGLDSYEQY
19	once	TRBV9	TRBJ2-1	ASSVGLTSNPRSISYNEQF
9	NA	TRBV5-6	TRBJ1-1	ASSLVSEAF
14	NA	TRBV7-7	TRBJ2-1	ASSPWSPKAYNEQF
13	NA	TRBV11-1	TRBJ2-1	ASSLGDPSYNEQF
12	NA	TRBV19	TRBJ1-2	ASSMSVANYGYT